Listed below are T cell receptor beta chains from one sample, sequenced in a study of blood T cell repertoires in COVID-19. TCRdb's table, derived via immunoSEQ multiplex PCR, lists solely in-frame clones and lacks some. The sample contains 210,000 or so clones, under 90% of which appear only once. Sample: PBMCs or T cells enriched from blood (not recorded which). These TCRs come from a man aged 55 to 70 who had recovered from COVID-19. Each CDR3 is given with its conserved first and last residue. The D gene is left open where the match is weak. For some rows the clone size is stated as once, few or many, or as a class when expanded; others skip it.

v_call,j_call,d_call,clone_size,cdr3_aa,cdr3_nt
TRBV5-6,TRBJ2-1,TRBD2,-,CASSLRLAGVNEQFF,TGTGCCAGCAGCTTGAGACTAGCGGGGGTGAATGAGCAGTTCTTC
TRBV28,TRBJ2-3,-,-,CASSRQGPDTQYF,TGTGCCAGCAGCAGGCAGGGCCCAGATACGCAGTATTTT
TRBV6-4,TRBJ2-3,TRBD1,-,CASSDSGGGTDTQYF,TGTGCCAGCAGTGACTCAGGGGGCGGCACAGATACGCAGTATTTT
TRBV19,TRBJ1-5,-,-,CASSIPGPQHF,TGTGCCAGTAGTATTCCAGGGCCCCAGCATTTT
TRBV4-2,TRBJ2-2,TRBD1,-,CASSQDRGDRAGELFF,TGTGCCAGCAGCCAAGACCGGGGCGACAGGGCCGGGGAGCTGTTTTTT
TRBV11-3,TRBJ1-6,-,-,CASSLDSSYNSPLHF,TGTGCCAGCAGCTTAGACAGCTCCTATAATTCACCCCTCCACTTT
TRBV7-8,TRBJ2-6,-,-,CASSLNRDTGANVLTF,TGTGCCAGCAGCCTAAACAGGGACACTGGGGCCAACGTCCTGACTTTC
TRBV12-3/TRBV12-4,TRBJ2-7,TRBD2,-,CASSFSERGGCSF,TGTGCCAGCAGTTTTTCGGAGCGGGGGGGATGCTCCTTC
TRBV19,TRBJ2-1,-,-,CASTPTGSYNEQFF,TGTGCCAGTACCCCCACAGGGAGTTACAATGAGCAGTTCTTC
TRBV2,TRBJ1-2,TRBD1,-,CASNAGGSIRHSSNYGYTF,TGTGCCAGTAATGCAGGGGGCTCAATTCGACACTCTTCTAACTATGGCTACACCTTC
TRBV5-1,TRBJ2-2,-,-,CASSLAQTFNTGELFF,TGCGCCAGCAGCTTGGCCCAGACATTTAACACCGGGGAGCTGTTTTTT
TRBV5-1,TRBJ1-1,-,-,CASSLRVQGTEAFF,TGCGCCAGCAGCTTGAGAGTTCAGGGTACTGAAGCTTTCTTT
TRBV6-5,TRBJ1-5,TRBD1,-,CASGSNRGNQPQHF,TGTGCCAGCGGCTCAAACAGGGGTAATCAGCCCCAGCATTTT
TRBV15,TRBJ2-3,-,-,CATSREGAASTDTQYF,TGTGCCACCAGCAGAGAAGGGGCCGCTAGCACAGATACGCAGTATTTT
TRBV29-1,TRBJ2-7,-,once,CSVGGPTYEQYF,TGCAGCGTCGGGGGGCCCACCTACGAGCAGTACTTC
TRBV5-1,TRBJ2-2,TRBD1,-,CASSTGQGTTGELFF,TGCGCCAGCAGCACCGGACAGGGGACCACCGGGGAGCTGTTTTTT
TRBV11-2,TRBJ1-2,TRBD1,few,CASSFDRVYGYTF,TGTGCCAGCAGCTTCGACAGGGTGTATGGCTACACCTTC
TRBV3-1/TRBV3-2,TRBJ1-6,TRBD1,-,CASSPMTGNNSPLHF,TGTGCCAGCAGCCCAATGACAGGGAATAATTCACCCCTCCACTTT
TRBV7-8,TRBJ2-7,TRBD1,few,CASSFIFAGGKYEQYF,TGTGCCAGCAGCTTCATATTCGCAGGGGGAAAGTACGAGCAGTACTTC
TRBV7-9,TRBJ1-1,-,-,CASSPRGNEYMNTEAFF,TGTGCCAGCAGCCCCCGCGGTAATGAATACATGAACACTGAAGCTTTCTTT
TRBV10-3,TRBJ2-5,TRBD2,-,CAISDLVGGGQETQYF,TGTGCCATCAGTGACCTGGTGGGGGGGGGTCAAGAGACCCAGTACTTC
TRBV4-1,TRBJ2-7,TRBD1,-,CASSQDTGTGGYEQYF,TGCGCCAGCAGCCAAGACACGGGGACAGGGGGCTACGAGCAGTACTTC
TRBV7-2,TRBJ1-5,-,-,CASSLASSQPQHF,TGTGCCAGCAGCTTAGCGTCCTCCCAGCCCCAGCATTTT
TRBV30,TRBJ1-5,TRBD1,-,CAWNRGLNQPQHF,TGTGCCTGGAACAGGGGGCTGAATCAGCCCCAGCATTTT
TRBV5-8,TRBJ1-5,TRBD1,few,CASSYPGQRFYSNQPQHF,TGTGCCAGCAGCTACCCGGGACAGAGATTTTATAGCAATCAGCCCCAGCATTTT
TRBV23-1,TRBJ1-2,TRBD1,-,CASSQHTLRGQGRNYGYTF,TGCGCCAGCAGTCAACACACCCTCCGAGGACAGGGAAGAAACTATGGCTACACCTTC
TRBV19,TRBJ1-5,TRBD1,-,CASSPTGGLFQPQHF,TGTGCCAGTAGTCCGACAGGGGGTCTGTTTCAGCCCCAGCATTTT
TRBV5-1,TRBJ1-1,TRBD1,-,CASSQPTGGDTEAFF,TGCGCCAGCAGCCAGCCGACAGGGGGCGACACTGAAGCTTTCTTT
TRBV7-9,TRBJ1-2,-,-,CASSPSYGYTF,TGTGCCAGCAGCCCGAGTTATGGCTACACCTTC
TRBV9,TRBJ2-1,TRBD1,-,CASSVDGQGHNEQFF,TGTGCCAGCAGCGTAGACGGACAGGGTCACAATGAGCAGTTCTTC
TRBV7-2,TRBJ2-3,TRBD1,-,CASSTGTGTDTQYF,TGTGCCAGCAGCACGGGGACAGGCACAGATACGCAGTATTTT
TRBV7-9,TRBJ2-7,TRBD1,-,CASSRDRGPGNF,TGTGCCAGCAGCCGAGACAGGGGACCTGGGAACTTC
TRBV19,TRBJ2-7,TRBD1,-,CATGTARLEQYF,TGTGCGACCGGGACAGCAAGACTCGAGCAGTACTTC
TRBV10-3,TRBJ1-2,TRBD1,-,CAISELTGGASNGYTF,TGTGCCATCAGTGAGCTTACAGGGGGCGCTAGTAATGGCTACACCTTC
TRBV5-1,TRBJ1-2,TRBD1,once,CASSFQTGNNGYTF,TGCGCCAGCAGCTTTCAGACAGGGAACAATGGCTACACCTTC
TRBV15,TRBJ2-7,TRBD1,-,CATSRDRHSYEQYF,TGTGCCACCAGCAGGGACAGGCACTCCTACGAGCAGTACTTC
TRBV7-2,TRBJ2-5,TRBD1,-,CASSGQGQETQYF,TGTGCCAGCAGTGGACAGGGTCAAGAGACCCAGTACTTC
TRBV6-5,TRBJ1-1,TRBD1,-,CASSYPGGTFF,TGTGCCAGCAGTTACCCAGGGGGAACTTTCTTT
TRBV3-1/TRBV3-2,TRBJ1-3,-,-,CASSLPGNTIYF,TGTGCCAGCTCCCTACCTGGAAACACCATATATTTT
TRBV30,TRBJ2-7,-,-,CAWTTRGEQYF,TGTGCCTGGACTACCAGGGGAGAGCAGTACTTC
TRBV19,TRBJ1-5,TRBD1,-,CASSIWGTGRFTQPQHF,TGTGCCAGTAGTATCTGGGGGACAGGGAGATTTACTCAGCCCCAGCATTTT
TRBV7-9,TRBJ2-7,TRBD1,-,CASSVRQGYEQYF,TGTGCCAGCAGCGTTAGACAGGGATACGAGCAGTACTTC